This T cell receptor (beta chain) comes out of a study of cytomegalovirus exposure and HLA in healthy donors. Researchers ran the PCR with 60 Vbeta and 13 Jbeta primers. The protocol was immunoSEQ multiplex PCR, while the TCRdb copy is restricted to in-frame clones and leaves out a portion. The sample holds about 160,000 clones; 60% to 80% are singletons and the top ten take approximately 0.89%. Looked up from germline, CDR1 is LNHNV and CDR2 is YYDKDF (reference sequence). CDR3 size: 12 residues. V gave up 5 bases and J gave up 6 bases, with 10 bases separating them. This clone was seen only a few times. The antigen remains unidentified. General study findings and limits: Sequencing likely generated an artifact that appeared as a cluster of highly shared sequence variants.

Every donor was a healthy person donating bone marrow. Input material: PBMCs. The sequence was obtained from a woman in her 50s in good health and CMV-seropositive. The rearrangement joins TRBV15 to TRBJ1-1; the D gene is possibly TRBD1 (5 bases). In DNA form, the CDR3 reads TGTGCCACCAGCCTACGGGACTCTGAAGCTTTCTTT. Its translation: CATSLRDSEAFF.